This T cell receptor (beta chain) was sequenced during a study of long-term antiretroviral therapy in people with HIV. Deletions cut 6 bases from V and 2 bases from J, with 13 bases between. Germline CDR1 SGHRS, CDR2 YFSETQ. The length of the CDR3 is 14 residues. An immunoSEQ assay, version v3.0, was performed at survey level. The assay was immunoSEQ multiplex PCR, and TCRdb's table has in-frame clones only and misses some. The sample holds 35,000 to 45,000 clones, approximately 85% seen once. This chain joins TRBV5-1 and TRBJ2-3; D is perhaps TRBD2 (6 bases). This receptor was identified in a man between 18 and 29 years old with HIV. Sequencing used unsorted PBMCs, obtained 2.2 years after starting antiretroviral therapy. The CDR3 sequence: CASIGGANTDTQYF. The CDR3 DNA is TGCGCCAGCATCGGGGGTGCCAACACAGATACGCAGTATTTT.